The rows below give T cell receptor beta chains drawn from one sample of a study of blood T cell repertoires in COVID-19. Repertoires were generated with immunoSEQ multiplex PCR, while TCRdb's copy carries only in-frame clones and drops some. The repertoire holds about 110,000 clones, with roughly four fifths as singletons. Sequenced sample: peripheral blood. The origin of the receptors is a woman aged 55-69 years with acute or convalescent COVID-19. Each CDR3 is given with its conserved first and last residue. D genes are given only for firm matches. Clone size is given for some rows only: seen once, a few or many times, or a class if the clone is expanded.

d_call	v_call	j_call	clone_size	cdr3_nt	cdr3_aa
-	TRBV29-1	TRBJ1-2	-	TGCAGCGTTGACCTGACAGGTGGCTATGGCTACACCTTC	CSVDLTGGYGYTF
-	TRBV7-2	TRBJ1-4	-	TGTGCCAGCAGCTTAGGGGGGGGAAATAATGAAAAACTGTTTTTT	CASSLGGGNNEKLFF
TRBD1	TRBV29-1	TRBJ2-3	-	TGCAGCGGGGGACAGGGCACAGATACGCAGTATTTT	CSGGQGTDTQYF
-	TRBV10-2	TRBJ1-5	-	TGCGCCAGCAGTGAGTCTGGCAGGGCCCACCTTCCCCAGCATTTT	CASSESGRAHLPQHF
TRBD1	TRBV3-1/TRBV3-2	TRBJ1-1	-	TGTGCCAGCAGGGCGACAGGGGGCACTGAAGCTTTCTTT	CASRATGGTEAFF
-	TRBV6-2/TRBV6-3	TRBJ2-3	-	TGTGCCAGCAGTCCGGGGGATACGCAGTATTTT	CASSPGDTQYF
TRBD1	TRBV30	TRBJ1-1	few	TGTGCCTACGGGACAGTCAGAACTGAAGCTTTCTTT	CAYGTVRTEAFF
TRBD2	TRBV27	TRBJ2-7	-	TGTGCCAGCAGTTTATCGATCGGGGGGAGTCCCTACGAGCAGTACTTC	CASSLSIGGSPYEQYF
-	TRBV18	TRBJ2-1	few	TGTGCCAGCTCACCACCGTCACAGGGAGACAATGAGCAGTTCTTC	CASSPPSQGDNEQFF
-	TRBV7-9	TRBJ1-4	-	TGTGCCAGCAGTAGGGGATCGGGTGAAAAACTGTTTTTT	CASSRGSGEKLFF
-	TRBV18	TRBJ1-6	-	TGTGCCAGCTCACCAGTGACAGGAGCCTATAATTCACCCCTCCACTTT	CASSPVTGAYNSPLHF
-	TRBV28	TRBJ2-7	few	TGTGCCAGCAGTTTATACGGGGGAGGCGAGCAGTACTTC	CASSLYGGGEQYF
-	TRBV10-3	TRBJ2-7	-	TGTGCCATCAGTGAATCGCGCAACTCCTACGAGCAGTACTTC	CAISESRNSYEQYF
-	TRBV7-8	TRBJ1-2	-	TGTGCCAGCAGCTTAGGATCACAGGACTATGGCTACACCTTC	CASSLGSQDYGYTF
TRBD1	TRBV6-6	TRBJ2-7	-	TGTGCCAGCAGTCCTAGACAGGGCTACGAGCAGTACTTC	CASSPRQGYEQYF
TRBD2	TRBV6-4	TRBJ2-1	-	TGTGCCAGCAGCGTTGAACTAGCGGCAATTAATGAGCAGTTCTTC	CASSVELAAINEQFF
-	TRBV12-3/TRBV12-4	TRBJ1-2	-	TGTGCCAGCAGCCTGGGGGGGGGCTACACCTTC	CASSLGGGYTF